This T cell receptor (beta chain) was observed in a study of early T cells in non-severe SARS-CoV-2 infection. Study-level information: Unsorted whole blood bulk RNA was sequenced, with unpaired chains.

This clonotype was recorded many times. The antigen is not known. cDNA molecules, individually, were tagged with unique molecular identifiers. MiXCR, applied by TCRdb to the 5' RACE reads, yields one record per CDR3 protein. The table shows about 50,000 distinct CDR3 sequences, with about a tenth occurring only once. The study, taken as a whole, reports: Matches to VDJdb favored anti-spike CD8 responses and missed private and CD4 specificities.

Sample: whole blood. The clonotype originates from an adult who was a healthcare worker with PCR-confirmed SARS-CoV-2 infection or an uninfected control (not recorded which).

This chain's CDR3 is CASSLPSGGRYGGEQFF. CDR3 in DNA: TGTGCCAGCAGCCTCCCTTCGGGCGGGAGGTATGGGGGTGAGCAGTTCTTC. V gene TRBV11-2 combines with J gene TRBJ2-1; 8 nucleotides align to TRBD2. Germline trimming cut 5 bases from V and 9 bases from J; bases unmatched to any gene: 18. The V gene's germline CDR1 is SGHAT and CDR2 FQNNGV. CDR3 length: 17 residues.